The 8 T cell receptor beta chains below come from one sample, sequenced in a study of cytomegalovirus exposure and HLA in healthy donors. The PCR had 60 Vbeta and 13 Jbeta primers. Clones were sequenced by immunoSEQ multiplex PCR, and TCRdb holds only the in-frame ones, with some missing. The table has roughly 160,000 clones, roughly 84% seen once; the top ten hold less than 0.4%. The sequencing sample was made of PBMCs. These receptors all come from a boy aged 2 to 10 in good health and CMV-seronegative.

This clone was recorded only once. V and J are TRBV23-1 and TRBJ1-5; 9 nucleotides line up with TRBD1. TRBV23-1 counts as an open reading frame of uncertain function. The CDR3 length is 17 residues. Trimming at V came to 4 bases and at J to 10 bases, leaving 17 bases not matched to a gene. The CDR3 protein is CASSRADRDRDPTPQHF. In DNA form, the CDR3 reads TGCGCCAGCAGTCGAGCTGACCGGGACAGGGATCCGACTCCCCAGCATTTT.

The CDR3 is CASSPGQNTGELFF. CDR3 coding DNA: TGTGCCAGCTCACCCGGACAGAACACCGGGGAGCTGTTTTTT. The chain couples TRBV18 to TRBJ2-2; D is possibly TRBD1 (5 bases). The V end lost 3 bases, the J end lost 1 base, and 6 bases lay between the germline ends. Germline V gene sequence: CDR1 KGHSH, CDR2 LQKENI. The CDR3 consists of 14 residues.

J is TRBJ1-1 and V is TRBV10-3, with 9 positions matching TRBD1. From germline, CDR1 is ENHRY and CDR2 SYGVKD. The CDR3 loop spans 16 amino acids. V shed 5 bases, J shed 5 bases, and the junction held 12 bases outside the gene matches. CDR3 amino acids: CAISNRGRGVRTEAFF. CDR3 DNA: TGTGCCATCAGTAACAGGGGGCGCGGGGTGAGGACTGAAGCTTTCTTT.

V usage is TRBV28 and J usage is TRBJ2-1; tentatively, D is TRBD2 (5 bases). This CDR3 is 17 amino acids long. Per the germline V gene, CDR1 is MDHEN and CDR2 is SYDVKM. V lost 5 bases to trimming and J lost 1 base, with 18 bases between them. DNA of the CDR3: TGTGCCAGCAGTACCAGGATAGCGAGAAGATCCTACAATGAGCAGTTCTTC. Protein sequence: CASSTRIARRSYNEQFF.

V is TRBV28 and J is TRBJ2-7, with D possibly matching TRBD2 (6 bases). The CDR3 sequence is 13 residues long. CDR1 and CDR2 from the germline V gene are MDHEN and SYDVKM. V lost 6 bases and J 4 bases, leaving 13 bases between the germline ends. In DNA, the CDR3 is TGTGCCAGCAGATACGGGACTCAATACGAGCAGTACTTC. Encoded protein: CASRYGTQYEQYF.

In regard to this clone: Compared with germline, one end of the junction differs, possibly owing to a read error. V gene TRBV7-9 combines with J gene TRBJ2-7; possibly TRBD2 for D (6 bases). This CDR3 has 15 residues. CDR1 is SEHNR, CDR2 FQNEAQ, per germline (reference sequence). The CDR3 is CSSSLSGVPSYEQYF. The DNA of the CDR3 is TGTTCCAGCAGCTTATCGGGAGTCCCCTCCTACGAGCAGTACTTC.

This clone occurred once. V is TRBV11-2 and J is TRBJ1-1, with D unresolved. The CDR3 is 14 amino acids. Trimming took off 1 base at V and 0 bases at J, with 6 bases between the two ends. CDR1 is SGHAT, CDR2 FQNNGV, per germline. This chain's CDR3 is CASSLAHLNTEAFF. The CDR3 DNA reads TGTGCCAGCAGCTTAGCCCATTTGAACACTGAAGCTTTCTTT.

The CDR3 bases are TGCGCCAGCAGCTTGGATGTTACTAGCACAGATACGCAGTATTTT. Translating gives CASSLDVTSTDTQYF. The chain employs TRBV5-1 and TRBJ2-3, with D unresolved. Trimming pared 0 bases from V and 0 bases from J, leaving 8 bases between. CDR1 and CDR2 from the germline V gene are SGHRS and YFSETQ. The CDR3 has 15 amino acids.